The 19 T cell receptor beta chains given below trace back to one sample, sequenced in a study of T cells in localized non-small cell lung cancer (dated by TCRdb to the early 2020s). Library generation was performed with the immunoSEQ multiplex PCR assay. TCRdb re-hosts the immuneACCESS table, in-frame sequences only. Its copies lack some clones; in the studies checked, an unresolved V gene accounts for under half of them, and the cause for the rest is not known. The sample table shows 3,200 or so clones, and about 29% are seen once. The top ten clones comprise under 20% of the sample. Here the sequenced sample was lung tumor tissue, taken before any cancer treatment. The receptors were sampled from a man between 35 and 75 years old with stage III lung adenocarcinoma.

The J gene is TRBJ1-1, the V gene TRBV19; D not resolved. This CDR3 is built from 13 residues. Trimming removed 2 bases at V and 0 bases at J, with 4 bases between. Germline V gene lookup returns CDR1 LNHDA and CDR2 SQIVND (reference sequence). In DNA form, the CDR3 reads TGTGCCAGTAGTATAAATGTGAACACTGAAGCTTTCTTT. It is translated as CASSINVNTEAFF.

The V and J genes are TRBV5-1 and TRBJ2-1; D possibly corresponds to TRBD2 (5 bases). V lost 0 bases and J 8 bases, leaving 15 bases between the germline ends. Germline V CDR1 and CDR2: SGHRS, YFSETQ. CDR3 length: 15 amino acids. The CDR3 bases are TGCGCCAGCAGCTTGGCGGGATCGTGGTCCGATGAGCAGTTCTTC. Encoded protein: CASSLAGSWSDEQFF.

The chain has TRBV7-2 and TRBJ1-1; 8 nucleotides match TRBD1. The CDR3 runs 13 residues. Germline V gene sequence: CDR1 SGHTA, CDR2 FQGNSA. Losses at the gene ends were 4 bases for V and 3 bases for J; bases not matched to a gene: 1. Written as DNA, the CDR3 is TGTGCCAGCAGCTCACAGGGGGACACTGAAGCTTTCTTT. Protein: CASSSQGDTEAFF.

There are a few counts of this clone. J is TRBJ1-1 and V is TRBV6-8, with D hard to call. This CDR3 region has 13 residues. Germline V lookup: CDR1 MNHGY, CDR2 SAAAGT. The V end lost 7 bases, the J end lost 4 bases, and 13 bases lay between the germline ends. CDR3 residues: CASIQLRPTEAFF. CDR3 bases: TGTGCCAGCATCCAGCTTCGCCCCACTGAAGCTTTCTTT.

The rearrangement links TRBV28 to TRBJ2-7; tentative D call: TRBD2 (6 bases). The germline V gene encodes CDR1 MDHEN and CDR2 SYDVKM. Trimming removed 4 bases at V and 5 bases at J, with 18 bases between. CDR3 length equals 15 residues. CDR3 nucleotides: TGTGCCAGCAGTTCCCCAGGAGCGGGCGGACACGAGCAGTACTTC. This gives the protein CASSSPGAGGHEQYF.

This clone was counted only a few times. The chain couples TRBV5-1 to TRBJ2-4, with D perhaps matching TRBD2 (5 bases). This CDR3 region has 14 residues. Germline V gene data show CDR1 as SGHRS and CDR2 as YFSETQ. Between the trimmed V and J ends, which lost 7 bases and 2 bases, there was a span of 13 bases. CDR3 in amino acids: CASGGLTTKNIQYF. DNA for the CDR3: TGCGCCAGCGGCGGACTGACCACCAAAAACATTCAGTACTTC.

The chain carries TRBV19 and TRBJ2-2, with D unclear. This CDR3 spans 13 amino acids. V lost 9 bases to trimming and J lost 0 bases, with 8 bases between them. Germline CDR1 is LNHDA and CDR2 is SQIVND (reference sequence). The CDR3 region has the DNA TGTGCCAGCACAAATCCGAACACCGGGGAGCTGTTTTTT. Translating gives CASTNPNTGELFF.

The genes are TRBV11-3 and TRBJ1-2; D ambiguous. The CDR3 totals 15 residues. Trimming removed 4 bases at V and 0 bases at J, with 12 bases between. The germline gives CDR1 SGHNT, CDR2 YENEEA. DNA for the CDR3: TGTGCCAGCAGCTCGACGTTTGAAGCTAACTATGGCTACACCTTC. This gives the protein CASSSTFEANYGYTF. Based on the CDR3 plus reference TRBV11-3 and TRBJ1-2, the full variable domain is EAGVVQSPRYKIIEKKQPVAFWCNPISGHNTLYWYLQNLGQGPELLIRYENEEAVDDSQLPKDRFSAERLKGVDSTLKIQPAELGDSAVYLCASSSTFEANYGYTFGSGTRLTVV.

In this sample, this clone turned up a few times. This CDR3 reads CASGDSAVGLLEKLFF. The DNA for the CDR3 is TGTGCCAGCGGGGATTCAGCGGTCGGTTTACTTGAAAAACTGTTTTTT. The rearrangement links TRBV11-3 to TRBJ1-4; D unclear. Per germline, CDR1 SGHNT and CDR2 YENEEA. The ends were cut back, 8 bases at V and 7 bases at J, with 23 bases in the middle. This CDR3 has 16 amino acids.

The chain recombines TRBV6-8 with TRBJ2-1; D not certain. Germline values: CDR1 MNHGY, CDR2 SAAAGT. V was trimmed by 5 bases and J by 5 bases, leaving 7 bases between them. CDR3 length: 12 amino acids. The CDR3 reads CASSGLNNEQFF. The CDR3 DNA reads TGTGCCAGCAGTGGGCTTAACAATGAGCAGTTCTTC.

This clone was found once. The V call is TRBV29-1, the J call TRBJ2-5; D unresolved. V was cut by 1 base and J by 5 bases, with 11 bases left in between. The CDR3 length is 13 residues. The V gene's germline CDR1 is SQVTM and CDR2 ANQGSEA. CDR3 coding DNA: TGCAGCGTTGAAGGGCTAGTTCACGAGACCCAGTACTTC. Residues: CSVEGLVHETQYF.

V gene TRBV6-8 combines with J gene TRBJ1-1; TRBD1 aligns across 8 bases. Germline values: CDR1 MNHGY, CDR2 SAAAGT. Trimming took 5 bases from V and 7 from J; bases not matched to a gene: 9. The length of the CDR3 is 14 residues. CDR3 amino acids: CASSGRGRIIEAFF. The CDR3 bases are TGTGCCAGCAGTGGCAGGGGGCGTATTATTGAAGCTTTCTTT.

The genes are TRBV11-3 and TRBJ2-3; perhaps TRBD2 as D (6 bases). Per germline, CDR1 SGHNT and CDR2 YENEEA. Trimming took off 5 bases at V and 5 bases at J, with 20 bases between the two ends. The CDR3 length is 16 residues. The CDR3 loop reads CASSTTLSRAGDTQYF. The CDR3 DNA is TGTGCCAGCAGCACAACCCTTTCCCGAGCGGGAGATACGCAGTATTTT.

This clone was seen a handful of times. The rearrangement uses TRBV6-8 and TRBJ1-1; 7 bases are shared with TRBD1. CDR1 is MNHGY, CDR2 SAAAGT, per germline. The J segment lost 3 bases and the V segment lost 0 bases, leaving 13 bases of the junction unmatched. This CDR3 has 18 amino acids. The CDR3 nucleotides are TGTGCCAGCAGTTACTCCCTCCGACAGGGCGTGAGGGACACTGAAGCTTTCTTT. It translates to CASSYSLRQGVRDTEAFF.

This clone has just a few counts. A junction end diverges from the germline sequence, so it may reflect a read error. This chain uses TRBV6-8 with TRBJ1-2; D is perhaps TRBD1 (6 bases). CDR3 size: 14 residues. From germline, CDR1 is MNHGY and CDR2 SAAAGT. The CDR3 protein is CAISSGQWGYGYTF. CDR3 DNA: TGTGCCATCAGTTCCGGACAGTGGGGCTATGGCTACACCTTC.

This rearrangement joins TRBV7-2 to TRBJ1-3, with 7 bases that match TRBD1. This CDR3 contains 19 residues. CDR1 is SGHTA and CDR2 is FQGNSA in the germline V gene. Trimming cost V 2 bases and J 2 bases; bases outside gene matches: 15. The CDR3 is CASSLSGTATLGTGNTIYF. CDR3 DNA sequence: TGTGCCAGCAGCTTATCCGGGACAGCAACCCTGGGCACTGGAAACACCATATATTTT.

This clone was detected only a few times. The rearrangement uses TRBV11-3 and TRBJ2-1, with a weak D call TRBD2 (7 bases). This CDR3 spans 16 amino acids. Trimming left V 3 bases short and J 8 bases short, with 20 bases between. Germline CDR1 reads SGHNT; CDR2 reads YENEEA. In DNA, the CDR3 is TGTGCCAGCAGCTTGACTGGGGGGGCCATATGGCATGAGCAGTTCTTC. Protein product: CASSLTGGAIWHEQFF.

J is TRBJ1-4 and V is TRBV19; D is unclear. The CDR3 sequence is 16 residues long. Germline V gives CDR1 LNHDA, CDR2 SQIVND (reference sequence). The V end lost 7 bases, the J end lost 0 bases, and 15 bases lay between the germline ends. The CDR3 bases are TGTGCCAGTACCTTGGGAAGTTTTCCAACTAATGAAAAACTGTTTTTT. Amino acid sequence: CASTLGSFPTNEKLFF.

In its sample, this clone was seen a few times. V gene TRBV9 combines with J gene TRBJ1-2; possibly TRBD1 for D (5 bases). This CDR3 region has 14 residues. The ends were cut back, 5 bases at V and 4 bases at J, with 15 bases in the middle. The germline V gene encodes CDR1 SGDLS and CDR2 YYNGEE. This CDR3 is CASSEGRAGYGYTF. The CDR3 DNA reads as TGTGCCAGCAGTGAAGGCAGGGCGGGCTATGGCTACACCTTC.